This TCR beta chain was found in a study of neurological immune-mediated disorders (dated by TCRdb to about 2019). With regard to the full study: Using UMI-based sequencing, the study compared peripheral blood TCR-beta repertoires from patients with HTLV-I-associated myelopathy (HAM/TSP), patients with multiple sclerosis, and healthy controls. The roughly 110 TCR-beta libraries included longitudinal samples, technical triplicates and paired sorted CD4+ and CD8+ T-cell subsets alongside PBMC samples. The cohort comprised roughly 70 subjects: roughly 14 HAM/TSP patients, 35 or so multiple sclerosis patients and 20 or so healthy controls. The paper's findings and limits, for the study overall: Expanded clones from different subjects shared no identical CDR3 amino acid sequences, which suggests that TCR-beta repertoires were private in all groups. TCR clonal expansion was greatest in HAM/TSP patients and smallest in MS patients, who ranked below even healthy controls.

For unsorted PBMC libraries, 2 million PBMCs were used after storage in RNAlater at -80 degrees C until RNA extraction. PBMCs were separated from peripheral blood using Ficoll-Hypaque density gradient centrifugation and then cryopreserved in liquid nitrogen. The CDR3 measures 14 amino acids from cysteine to phenylalanine. Only the CDR3 DNA stays, 42 bases, in frame from base 1. Reading the germline V gene (reference sequence) gives CDR1 SGHKS and CDR2 YYEKEE. Compared with germline, V lacks 6 bases and J lacks 5 bases; bases without a gene match: 9. In its sample, this clonotype was seen many times. What antigen it recognizes has not been identified. No quality values exist for individual bases; no much larger clone is one base distant. cDNA was synthesized by template-switch 5'RACE using a primer with a 10-nucleotide random unique molecular identifier that tagged each TCR transcript. Every sequencing run yielded over 160 million TCR-beta sequences covering 15-18 subjects. The RNeasy kit was used to extract total RNA. TCR-beta VDJ regions were amplified with primers for the TCR constant region and the 5'RACE anchor, using the KAPA Real-time Library Amplification kit. Sample indexes and Illumina adaptors were added in a first PCR, after which library yield was increased in a second PCR. After Ampure bead purification, the roughly 650 bp TCR product was size-selected on a 2% E-gel SizeSelection system. Before pooling, libraries had their quality checked on a Bioanalyzer, their concentration measured with Qubit, and their quantity determined with the Kapa Library Quantification kit. Libraries were sequenced paired-end 2 x 150 bp on an Illumina HiSeq 2500. To increase sequence diversity, roughly 24-32% phiX was spiked into each library pool. Regarding the original processing steps: The UMI-based MiGEC pipeline processed quality-filtered reads and removed over 85% of raw TCR sequences during error correction. VDJ genes were aligned to IMGT germline references, and each clonotype was defined by a unique CDR3 amino acid sequence together with V-J genes. Clonal expansion, Shannon diversity, and CDR3 relatedness (CalcPairwiseDistances, ClusterSamples) were evaluated with VDJtools, and phylogenetic trees were built with CLCbio workbench. Using coefficient-of-variation modelling across technical triplicates, the study counted a clone as expanded if it had at least 8 unique UMIs. TCRdb reworked the public reads: Q25 trimming with fastp, MiXCR clone assembly, productive beta chains retained. CDR3 protein sequences are deduplicated, and each keeps its most common genes and DNA. The V and J calls and clone size come from TCRdb's table, not from the authors' own analysis. The sample records tens of thousands of distinct CDR3 sequences, 12% to 15% of which are singletons. The ten largest clones represent 20% to 30% of the sample.

The receptor was isolated from a woman aged 50 to 65 with HTLV-1-associated myelopathy (HAM/TSP). The V gene is TRBV5-5 and the J gene is TRBJ1-1, with 8 junctional bases fitting TRBD1. The sample consisted of PBMCs. The nucleotide sequence reads TGTGCCAGCACCCTGTCACAGGGGGGTACTGAAGCTTTCTTT. The translation is CASTLSQGGTEAFF.